This paragraph reports one T cell receptor (beta chain). The sample is drawn from a study of T-cell memory formation after mild COVID-19. Each CDR3 protein is one row after TCRdb ran MiXCR on the 5' RACE reads. The top ten hold roughly an eighth of the sample, which has 200,000 to 250,000 distinct CDR3 sequences, around 25% seen once. The sample taken for sequencing was PBMCs or a T cell subset sorted from them (not recorded which). The source of this sequence is an adult woman who had mild COVID-19 (a few samples of this study predate the infection). Cell type and time point are not known.

CDR3 nucleotides: TGTGCCAGCAGCTTAAGGCCTCCCGGGACTAGCGGGAACGAGCAGTACTTC. Amino acid sequence: CASSLRPPGTSGNEQYF. The rearrangement joins TRBV11-2 to TRBJ2-7; 13 nucleotides agree with TRBD2. V was pared by 2 bases and J by 5 bases, with 9 bases of the junction left unmatched. Per germline, CDR1 SGHAT and CDR2 FQNNGV. The CDR3 extends over 17 amino acids. Combining the CDR3 with reference TRBV11-2 and TRBJ2-7 gives the whole variable domain EAGVAQSPRYKIIEKRQSVAFWCNPISGHATLYWYQQILGQGPKLLIQFQNNGVVDDSQLPKDRFSAERLKGVDSTLKIQPAKLEDSAVYLCASSLRPPGTSGNEQYFGPGTRLTVT.